Listed here are 25 T cell receptor beta chains from one sample, sequenced in a study of T cell responses to AZD1222 COVID-19 vaccine. Clones were sequenced by immunoSEQ multiplex PCR, and TCRdb holds only the in-frame ones, with some missing. The sample holds 150,000 or so clones, less than 95% seen once. Material: peripheral blood, obtained on day 0 of AZD1222 vaccination. Receptor source: an adult in good health.

The chain uses TRBV9 and TRBJ2-1; D might be TRBD2 (6 bases). Deletions cut 0 bases from V and 4 bases from J, with 11 bases between. Germline values: CDR1 SGDLS, CDR2 YYNGEE. This CDR3 has 15 amino acids. The CDR3 is CASSVVGGGYNEQFF. The CDR3 bases are TGTGCCAGCAGCGTAGTGGGAGGAGGGTACAATGAGCAGTTCTTC.

The CDR3 sequence: CASSEFTRERETQYF. CDR3 nucleotide sequence: TGTGCCAGCAGTGAGTTCACGAGGGAGAGAGAGACCCAGTACTTC. V and J are TRBV6-4 and TRBJ2-5; weak D call: TRBD2 (5 bases). The CDR3 runs to 15 residues. V was trimmed by 3 bases and J by 4 bases, leaving 15 bases between them. Germline V gene data show CDR1 as MRHNA and CDR2 as SNTAGT.

V and J are TRBV5-1 and TRBJ2-2; 8 positions match TRBD2. Germline values: CDR1 SGHRS, CDR2 YFSETQ. With V trimmed by 0 bases and J by 5 bases, 9 bases remained unmatched. The CDR3 is 17 residues long. The CDR3 loop is CASSLDEAGGGTGELFF. The CDR3 coding sequence is TGCGCCAGCAGCTTGGATGAGGCGGGAGGAGGAACCGGGGAGCTGTTTTTT. The full variable domain, completed using reference TRBV5-1 and TRBJ2-2, is KAGVTQTPRYLIKTRGQQVTLSCSPISGHRSVSWYQQTPGQGLQFLFEYFSETQRNKGNFPGRFSGRQFSNSRSEMNVSTLELGDSALYLCASSLDEAGGGTGELFFGEGSRLTVL.

V gene TRBV7-8 combines with J gene TRBJ1-6; 7 bases match TRBD1. There are 18 residues in the CDR3. CDR1 and CDR2 from the germline V gene are SGHVS and FQNEAQ. Trimming at V came to 0 bases and at J to 0 bases, leaving 5 bases not matched to a gene. The CDR3: CASSLAGQASSYNSPLHF. Here the CDR3 DNA reads TGTGCCAGCAGCTTAGCCGGACAGGCGAGCTCCTATAATTCACCCCTCCACTTT.

This clone was observed a handful of times. The chain recombines TRBV5-5 with TRBJ1-5; 8 bases map to TRBD1. The CDR3 length is 14 residues. Trimming cost V 4 bases and J 2 bases; bases outside gene matches: 2. From germline, CDR1 is SGHKS and CDR2 YYEKEE (reference sequence). CDR3 in amino acids: CASSQGARNQPQHF. The DNA of the CDR3 is TGTGCCAGCAGCCAGGGGGCTCGCAATCAGCCCCAGCATTTT.

The rearrangement links TRBV9 to TRBJ1-5; D ambiguous. The germline V and J ends were trimmed by 0 bases and 3 bases, with 4 bases remaining between them. The CDR3 totals 13 residues. The V gene's germline CDR1 is SGDLS and CDR2 YYNGEE. In nucleotides, the CDR3 is TGTGCCAGCAGCGTAGGGGTCAATCAGCCCCAGCATTTT. Encoded protein: CASSVGVNQPQHF.

This rearrangement joins TRBV3-1 (or the pseudogene TRBV3-2) to TRBJ1-1; perhaps TRBD1 as D (6 bases). V was pared by 2 bases and J by 6 bases, with 16 bases between. Germline V gives CDR1 LGHDT, CDR2 YNNKEL (reference sequence). This CDR3 is built from 15 residues. The CDR3 nucleotides are TGTGCCAGCAGCCAACCTGGGGGGCTTCGGGCTGAAGCTTTCTTT. Amino acid sequence: CASSQPGGLRAEAFF.

In DNA form, the CDR3 reads TGCGCCCCGCTGAACCCCTACGAGCAGTACTTC. It is translated as CAPLNPYEQYF. The V gene is TRBV10-1, the J gene TRBJ2-7; D ambiguous. There are 11 residues in the CDR3. The V gene's germline CDR1 is WNHNN and CDR2 SYGVQD (reference sequence). V was trimmed by 11 bases and J by 2 bases, leaving 10 bases between them.

A remark on this clone: One end of the junction does not line up with germline, which may come from a read error. This chain links TRBV23-1 with TRBJ2-1, with 7 bases fitting TRBD1. TRBV23-1 is marked as an open reading frame, function uncertain. The CDR3 sequence is 9 residues long. Here the CDR3 reads CASRQGEFF. The DNA of the CDR3 is TGCGCCAGCCGTCAGGGGGAGTTCTTC.

The chain couples TRBV28 to TRBJ1-4; D unclear. V was cut by 7 bases and J by 6 bases, with 12 bases left in between. Germline V gene data show CDR1 as MDHEN and CDR2 as SYDVKM. The CDR3 spans 13 residues. The CDR3 here is CASMGRVDEKLFF. Written as DNA, the CDR3 is TGTGCCAGCATGGGTAGGGTGGATGAAAAACTGTTTTTT.

The chain has TRBV18 and TRBJ1-1; perhaps TRBD1 as D (6 bases). V was clipped by 2 bases and J by 5 bases, with 18 bases between them. Per germline, CDR1 KGHSH and CDR2 LQKENI. This CDR3 contains 16 residues. The CDR3 region is CASSPSREQGSTEAFF. The DNA of the CDR3 is TGTGCCAGCTCACCATCGAGGGAACAGGGCTCTACTGAAGCTTTCTTT.

This chain uses TRBV11-2 with TRBJ2-1; TRBD2 matches at 12 bases. This CDR3 is built from 14 residues. V gave up 11 bases and J gave up 8 bases; unmatched junction bases: 10. Germline V gives CDR1 SGHAT, CDR2 FQNNGV. CDR3 in DNA: TGTGCCGGTTCTAGCGGGAGGGCCAGAGATGAGCAGTTCTTC. The encoded protein is CAGSSGRARDEQFF.

This chain joins TRBV19 and TRBJ2-1; TRBD2 might be the D (6 bases). The CDR3 sequence is 16 residues long. Germline lookup yields CDR1 LNHDA and CDR2 SQIVND (reference sequence). V lost 1 base and J 4 bases, leaving 14 bases between the germline ends. CDR3 residues: CASSIGRRAGYNEQFF. CDR3 bases: TGTGCCAGTAGTATAGGTAGGAGGGCCGGGTACAATGAGCAGTTCTTC. Together with reference TRBV19 and TRBJ2-1, the CDR3 gives the full variable domain: DGGITQSPKYLFRKEGQNVTLSCEQNLNHDAMYWYRQDPGQGLRLIYYSQIVNDFQKGDIAEGYSVSREKKESFPLTVTSAQKNPTAFYLCASSIGRRAGYNEQFFGPGTRLTVL.

The V and J genes are TRBV11-2 and TRBJ2-1; possibly TRBD2 for D (6 bases). V shed 5 bases and J shed 6 bases, with 20 bases lying between them. The V gene's germline CDR1 is SGHAT and CDR2 FQNNGV. The length of the CDR3 is 16 residues. Written as DNA, the CDR3 is TGTGCCAGCAGCGCACGACATGGACTAAACCCCAATGAGCAGTTCTTC. Its translation: CASSARHGLNPNEQFF.

V and J are TRBV9 and TRBJ1-5; no clear D gene. Germline CDR1 SGDLS, CDR2 YYNGEE. The CDR3 covers 15 residues. V gave up 0 bases and J gave up 0 bases, with 7 bases separating them. The CDR3: CASSVGGYSNQPQHF. CDR3 bases: TGTGCCAGCAGCGTAGGGGGTTATAGCAATCAGCCCCAGCATTTT. Variable domain in full (rest from reference TRBV9 and TRBJ1-5): DSGVTQTPKHLITATGQRVTLRCSPRSGDLSVYWYQQSLDQGLQFLIQYYNGEERAKGNILERFSAQQFPDLHSELNLSSLELGDSALYFCASSVGGYSNQPQHFGDGTRLSIL.

The genes are TRBV7-2 and TRBJ2-3, with 13 bases aligning to TRBD2. V lost 4 bases, J lost 6 bases, and 10 bases stayed unmatched. Looked up from germline, CDR1 is SGHTA and CDR2 is FQGNSA. This CDR3 is built from 17 residues. The CDR3 DNA reads as TGTGCCAGCAGCTCTCCCGGGACTAGCGGGATCGGTGATACGCAGTATTTT. Protein product: CASSSPGTSGIGDTQYF.

The V gene is TRBV28, the J gene TRBJ1-5; D unresolved. Germline V gene sequence: CDR1 MDHEN, CDR2 SYDVKM. The length of the CDR3 is 12 residues. V was shortened by 3 bases and J by 12 bases, with 12 bases between the two germline ends. The CDR3 bases are TGTGCCAGCAGTTTTTCGGCCACAGACCAGCATTTT. Translating gives CASSFSATDQHF. Supplemented by reference TRBV28 and TRBJ1-5, the full variable domain reads DVKVTQSSRYLVKRTGEKVFLECVQDMDHENMFWYRQDPGLGLRLIYFSYDVKMKEKGDIPEGYSVSREKKERFSLILESASTNQTSMYLCASSFSATDQHFGDGTRLSIL.

The J gene is TRBJ2-5, the V gene TRBV27, with D tentatively TRBD1 (5 bases). The CDR3 runs to 13 residues. Between the trimmed V and J ends, which lost 0 bases and 7 bases, there was a span of 9 bases. Germline CDR1 and CDR2: MNHEY and SMNVEV (reference sequence). The CDR3 is CASSLSIQGTQYF. In DNA form, the CDR3 reads TGTGCCAGCAGTTTATCGATCCAGGGGACCCAGTACTTC.

The chain carries TRBV5-4 and TRBJ2-7; possible D gene TRBD1, 6 bases. CDR3 length equals 13 residues. The V gene lost 2 bases and the J gene lost 9 bases, with 15 bases spanning the gap. CDR1 and CDR2 from the germline V gene are SGHNT and YYREEE (reference sequence). The CDR3 nucleotides read TGTGCCAGCAGCTTAAGAGAGGGGGTCGGGCAGTACTTC. Its translation: CASSLREGVGQYF. Full variable domain (remainder filled in from reference TRBV5-4 and TRBJ2-7): ETGVTQSPTHLIKTRGQQVTLRCSSQSGHNTVSWYQQALGQGPQFIFQYYREEENGRGNFPPRFSGLQFPNYSSELNVNALELDDSALYLCASSLREGVGQYFGPGTRLTVT.

The gene calls are TRBV19 and TRBJ2-6, with a weak D call TRBD2 (5 bases). Trimming stripped 6 bases from V and 2 bases from J, with 8 bases between. The CDR3 is made up of 14 amino acids. The germline V gene has CDR1 LNHDA and CDR2 SQIVND (reference sequence). CDR3 residues: CASRDGAGANVLTF. As DNA, the CDR3 is TGTGCCAGTAGAGACGGGGCTGGGGCCAACGTCCTGACTTTC. The full variable domain, its missing parts supplied by reference TRBV19 and TRBJ2-6, is DGGITQSPKYLFRKEGQNVTLSCEQNLNHDAMYWYRQDPGQGLRLIYYSQIVNDFQKGDIAEGYSVSREKKESFPLTVTSAQKNPTAFYLCASRDGAGANVLTFGAGSRLTVL.

CDR3 sequence: CASSPRGNTEAFF. CDR3 sequence (DNA): TGTGCCAGCAGCCCAAGGGGAAACACTGAAGCTTTCTTT. The chain joins TRBV6-2 or TRBV6-3 to TRBJ1-1, with D perhaps TRBD1 (5 bases). Germline V gene lookup returns CDR1 MNHEY and CDR2 SVGEGT. The CDR3 consists of 13 residues. The V end was cut by 6 bases, the J end by 2 bases, with 10 bases between.

The gene calls are TRBV27 and TRBJ1-1; D is unresolved. V dropped 3 bases and J dropped 1 base, with 9 bases sitting between them. The CDR3 sequence is 14 residues long. Germline V gene sequence: CDR1 MNHEY, CDR2 SMNVEV (reference sequence). In DNA, the CDR3 is TGTGCCAGCAGTTTCCCCCCTCCGAACACTGAAGCTTTCTTT. Its protein product is CASSFPPPNTEAFF.

The chain combines TRBV27 with TRBJ2-1; D not certain. This CDR3 is 14 amino acids long. The V gene's germline CDR1 is MNHEY and CDR2 SMNVEV (reference sequence). V shed 4 bases and J shed 4 bases, with 11 bases lying between them. The CDR3 here is CASSYGDGYNEQFF. The CDR3 coding sequence is TGTGCCAGCAGTTATGGAGACGGATACAATGAGCAGTTCTTC.

This clone was detected once. The genes are TRBV6-5 and TRBJ2-7; D is possibly TRBD1 (6 bases). Germline V gives CDR1 MNHEY, CDR2 SVGAGI. CDR3 length: 15 amino acids. Trimming took off 4 bases at V and 7 bases at J, with 20 bases between the two ends. CDR3 amino acids: CASSLQGTRSEEQYF. The CDR3 DNA follows: TGTGCCAGCAGTTTACAGGGAACTAGATCGGAAGAGCAGTACTTC.

The V call is TRBV7-7, the J call TRBJ2-7, with D possibly TRBD2 on 5 matching bases. Germline V gene lookup returns CDR1 SSHAT and CDR2 FNYEAQ (reference sequence). The V end was cut by 5 bases, the J end by 4 bases, with 12 bases between. The CDR3 extends over 13 amino acids. CDR3 residues: CASSPRDFYEQYF. The CDR3 nucleotides are TGTGCCAGCAGCCCCCGGGATTTTTACGAGCAGTACTTC.